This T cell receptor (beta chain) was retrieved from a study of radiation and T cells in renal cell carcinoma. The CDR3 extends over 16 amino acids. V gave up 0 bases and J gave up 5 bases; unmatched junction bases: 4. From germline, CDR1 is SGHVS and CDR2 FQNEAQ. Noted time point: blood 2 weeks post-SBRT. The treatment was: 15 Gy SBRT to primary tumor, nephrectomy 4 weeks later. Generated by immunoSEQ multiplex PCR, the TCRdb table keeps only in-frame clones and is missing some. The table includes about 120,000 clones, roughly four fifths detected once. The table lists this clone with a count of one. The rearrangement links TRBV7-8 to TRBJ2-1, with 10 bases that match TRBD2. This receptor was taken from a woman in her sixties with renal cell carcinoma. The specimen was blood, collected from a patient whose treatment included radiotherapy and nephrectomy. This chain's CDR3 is CASSLAGGLANNEQFF. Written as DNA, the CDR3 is TGTGCCAGCAGCTTAGCCGGGGGACTAGCGAACAATGAGCAGTTCTTC.